The rows below give T cell receptor beta chains drawn from one sample of a study of metastatic and nonmetastatic thyroid tumors. TCRdb re-analyzed the PCR reads through MiXCR. The sample shows some 10,000 clones, 12% of them seen only once. The sequencing input was blood. All receptors derive from a female donor with papillary thyroid cancer or a benign thyroid nodule (not recorded which). Some clones in this sample may be carry-over from other donors' samples. Each CDR3 is given without its conserved first and last residue.

CDR3aa: ASSVELHGNEQF; j_gene: TRBJ2-1; v_gene: TRBV9
CDR3aa: ASSRTGGGYGYT; j_gene: TRBJ1-2; v_gene: TRBV12-3/TRBV12-4
CDR3aa: ASSQATGRDTDTQY; j_gene: TRBJ2-3; v_gene: TRBV4-1
CDR3aa: SASQVDREAF; j_gene: TRBJ1-1; v_gene: TRBV20-1
CDR3aa: ASSLRYTGELF; j_gene: TRBJ2-2; v_gene: TRBV11-2
CDR3aa: AWSGHWGNTIY; j_gene: TRBJ1-3; v_gene: TRBV30
CDR3aa: ASILMGTSGRSSTDTQY; j_gene: TRBJ2-3; v_gene: TRBV6-4
CDR3aa: ASSPGLATDTQY; j_gene: TRBJ2-3; v_gene: TRBV7-3
CDR3aa: ATSRDRNPGGIQY; j_gene: TRBJ2-5; v_gene: TRBV15
CDR3aa: ASSAGGISYEQY; j_gene: TRBJ2-7; v_gene: TRBV18
CDR3aa: ASSQAISYNEQF; j_gene: TRBJ2-1; v_gene: TRBV4-1
CDR3aa: SARTGRGSNQPQH; j_gene: TRBJ1-5; v_gene: TRBV20-1
CDR3aa: ASSARPRETQY; j_gene: TRBJ2-5; v_gene: TRBV7-6
CDR3aa: ATSFRGAAFSYEQY; j_gene: TRBJ2-7; v_gene: TRBV24-1
CDR3aa: ASREATEAGYT; j_gene: TRBJ1-2; v_gene: TRBV2
CDR3aa: ASSFEGWNEKLF; j_gene: TRBJ1-4; v_gene: TRBV7-8
CDR3aa: ASSFPGQGADGELF; j_gene: TRBJ2-2; v_gene: TRBV5-4
CDR3aa: ASSPRTGGEKLF; j_gene: TRBJ1-4; v_gene: TRBV13
CDR3aa: ASSQDSGRVYNEQF; j_gene: TRBJ2-1; v_gene: TRBV4-1
CDR3aa: ASSDAGGGGSYNEQF; j_gene: TRBJ2-1; v_gene: TRBV3-1
CDR3aa: ASRYSGTAQETQY; j_gene: TRBJ2-5; v_gene: TRBV5-1
CDR3aa: ASSETSGRGNEQL; j_gene: TRBJ2-1; v_gene: TRBV7-3
CDR3aa: ASSPRTGGSSRETQY; j_gene: TRBJ2-5; v_gene: TRBV9
CDR3aa: ATSRGSRRAKNIQY; j_gene: TRBJ2-4; v_gene: TRBV15
CDR3aa: ASSSVGADTQY; j_gene: TRBJ2-3; v_gene: TRBV5-1
CDR3aa: SVVVAVLSADTQY; j_gene: TRBJ2-3; v_gene: TRBV29-1
CDR3aa: ASSEDFKGEQY; j_gene: TRBJ2-3; v_gene: TRBV6-4
CDR3aa: ASSPGATNEKLF; j_gene: TRBJ1-4; v_gene: TRBV18
CDR3aa: ASSLGGGAGSSYNEQF; j_gene: TRBJ2-1; v_gene: TRBV12-3/TRBV12-4
CDR3aa: ASSPPGVIWKQY; j_gene: TRBJ2-7; v_gene: TRBV12-3/TRBV12-4
CDR3aa: ASTRGSGNTIY; j_gene: TRBJ1-3; v_gene: TRBV12-3/TRBV12-4
CDR3aa: ASSDSIGTSGELF; j_gene: TRBJ2-2; v_gene: TRBV6-4
CDR3aa: AISESINDPGNQPQH; j_gene: TRBJ1-5; v_gene: TRBV10-3
CDR3aa: ASSTRTGETDLYGYT; j_gene: TRBJ1-2; v_gene: TRBV7-8
CDR3aa: ASSSTGQRDNSPLH; j_gene: TRBJ1-6; v_gene: TRBV6-5
CDR3aa: ASSDTGQNTEAF; j_gene: TRBJ1-1; v_gene: TRBV9
CDR3aa: ASITRGLGNTIY; j_gene: TRBJ1-3; v_gene: TRBV12-3/TRBV12-4
CDR3aa: ASSLQGTTEAF; j_gene: TRBJ1-1; v_gene: TRBV7-2
CDR3aa: ASSVASEQY; j_gene: TRBJ2-7; v_gene: TRBV2
CDR3aa: SATGTESSYEQY; j_gene: TRBJ2-7; v_gene: TRBV20-1
CDR3aa: ASSYRDESSPLH; j_gene: TRBJ1-6; v_gene: TRBV6-2/TRBV6-3
CDR3aa: ASSLYSYEQY; j_gene: TRBJ2-7; v_gene: TRBV5-4